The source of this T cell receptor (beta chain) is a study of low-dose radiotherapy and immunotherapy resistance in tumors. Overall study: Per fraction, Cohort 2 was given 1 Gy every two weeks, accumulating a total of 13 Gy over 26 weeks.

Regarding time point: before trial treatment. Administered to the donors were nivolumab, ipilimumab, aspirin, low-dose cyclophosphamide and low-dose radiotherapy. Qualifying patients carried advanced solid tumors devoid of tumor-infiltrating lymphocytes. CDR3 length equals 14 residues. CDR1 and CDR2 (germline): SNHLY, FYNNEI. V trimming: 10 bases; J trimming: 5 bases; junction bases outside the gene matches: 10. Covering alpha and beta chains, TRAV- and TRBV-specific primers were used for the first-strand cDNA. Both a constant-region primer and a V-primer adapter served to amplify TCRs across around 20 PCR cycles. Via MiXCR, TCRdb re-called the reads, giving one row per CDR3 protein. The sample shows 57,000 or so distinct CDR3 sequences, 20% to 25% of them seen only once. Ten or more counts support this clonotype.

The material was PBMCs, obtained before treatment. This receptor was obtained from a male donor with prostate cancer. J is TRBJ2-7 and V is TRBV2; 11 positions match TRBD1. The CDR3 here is CATNPGQGGHEQYF. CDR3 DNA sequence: TGTGCCACCAACCCGGGACAGGGGGGCCACGAGCAGTACTTC.